These 7 T cell receptor beta chains came from one sample sequenced in a study of cytomegalovirus exposure and HLA in healthy donors. 60 Vbeta and 13 Jbeta primers were used in PCR. Profiling relied on immunoSEQ multiplex PCR, and the TCRdb table lists in-frame clones only, not all of them. Its listing shows 200,000 or so clones. Input material: PBMCs. The source is a girl under 10 years old in good health and CMV-seropositive.

The chain couples TRBV6-6 to TRBJ2-1; tentative D call: TRBD1 (5 bases). V lost 0 bases, J lost 4 bases, and 13 bases lay in between. The CDR3 runs 16 residues. CDR1 is MNHNY, CDR2 SVGAGI, per germline (reference sequence). The CDR3 loop is CASSYSRVGAYNEQFF. DNA of the CDR3: TGTGCCAGCAGTTACTCTAGGGTTGGGGCTTACAATGAGCAGTTCTTC.

The gene calls are TRBV18 and TRBJ1-1; TRBD1 aligns across 12 bases. Trimming took 0 bases from V and 1 from J; bases not matched to a gene: 9. CDR3 length equals 19 residues. Germline V gene sequence: CDR1 KGHSH, CDR2 LQKENI. CDR3 nucleotides: TGTGCCAGCTCACCACCGATCGGGACAGGGGGCGAGGGGAACACTGAAGCTTTCTTT. Protein product: CASSPPIGTGGEGNTEAFF.

V usage is TRBV10-1 and J usage is TRBJ2-4, with 7 bases identical to TRBD1. There are 15 residues in the CDR3. CDR1 and CDR2 from the germline V gene are WNHNN and SYGVQD (reference sequence). Trimming removed 6 bases from V and 0 bases from J; junction bases left unmatched: 5. Here the CDR3 DNA reads TGCGCCAGCAGCCGACAGGGATTAGCCAAAAACATTCAGTACTTC. It yields the protein CASSRQGLAKNIQYF.

The chain carries TRBV25-1 and TRBJ2-5; 7 bases map to TRBD1. V trimming: 2 bases; J trimming: 5 bases; junction bases outside the gene matches: 2. Germline assignment: CDR1 MGHDK and CDR2 SYGVNS. The CDR3 is 13 amino acids. The CDR3 loop is CASSEDRAETQYF. For the CDR3, the DNA is TGTGCCAGCAGTGAAGACAGGGCCGAGACCCAGTACTTC. Full variable domain (missing parts from reference TRBV25-1 and TRBJ2-5): EADIYQTPRYLVIGTGKKITLECSQTMGHDKMYWYQQDPGMELHLIHYSYGVNSTEKGDLSSESTVSRIRTEHFPLTLESARPSHTSQYLCASSEDRAETQYFGPGTRLLVL.

The chain is built from TRBV5-1 and TRBJ2-5; no reliable D call. Trimming pared 1 base from V and 5 bases from J, leaving 15 bases between. The CDR3 is 15 amino acids. Germline loops: CDR1 SGHRS, CDR2 YFSETQ. The CDR3 DNA follows: TGCGCCAGCAGCTTGTACCGCGGTGTTTCGGAGACCCAGTACTTC. This encodes CASSLYRGVSETQYF.

The J gene is TRBJ2-3, the V gene TRBV5-6; D may be TRBD2 (6 bases). The CDR3 is made up of 14 amino acids. Germline loops: CDR1 SGHDT, CDR2 YYEEEE. V lost 2 bases and J lost 4, with 11 bases in between. CDR3 residues: CASSFGSSSDTQYF. The CDR3 coding sequence is TGTGCCAGCAGCTTCGGGAGTTCATCAGATACGCAGTATTTT.

The chain carries TRBV10-2 and TRBJ2-7, with D maybe TRBD1 (6 bases). The V gene's germline CDR1 is WSHSY and CDR2 SAAADI. The CDR3 is 15 amino acids. Deletions cut 7 bases from V and 4 bases from J, with 20 bases between. The CDR3 DNA reads TGCGCCAGCATTAGGACGGGACAAGATCATTACGAGCAGTACTTC. Its translation: CASIRTGQDHYEQYF.